A single sample is the source of the 17 T cell receptor beta chains below, sequenced in a study of T-cell reconstitution after alpha-beta-depleted transplantation in children. Preparation of the TCRbeta library involved a method that used unique molecular identifiers. TCRdb fed the PCR reads into MiXCR, producing one record per CDR3 protein. The profile shows roughly 500,000 distinct CDR3 sequences, about 10% of them singletons. The sample consisted of PBMCs, taken before TCRalphabeta/CD19-depleted stem cell transplant. The source of these receptors is a child younger than 10 with inherited bone marrow failure, due to receive a stem cell transplant.

Details on this clonotype: This may stem from a read error, because a much larger clone lies one nucleotide away. CDR3 amino acids: CASTPQAAIYNEQFF. The CDR3 DNA sequence: TGTGCCAGCACCCCACAAGCGGCCATCTACAATGAGCAGTTCTTC. The gene calls are TRBV9 and TRBJ2-1; D may be TRBD2 (5 bases). The germline gives CDR1 SGDLS, CDR2 YYNGEE. There are 15 residues in the CDR3. V shed 6 bases and J shed 3 bases, with 16 bases lying between them.

This clonotype showed up many times. The gene calls are TRBV29-1 and TRBJ1-2; the D gene is possibly TRBD1 (5 bases). The CDR3 covers 16 residues. The ends were cut back, 0 bases at V and 5 bases at J, with 19 bases in the middle. The V gene's germline CDR1 is SQVTM and CDR2 ANQGSEA. CDR3 residues: CSVEDFSSDRIYGYTF. The CDR3 DNA follows: TGCAGCGTTGAAGATTTTTCTTCAGACAGAATATATGGCTACACCTTC.

This clonotype was seen ten or more times. This sequence joins TRBV4-3 and TRBJ2-2, with no clear D. Germline CDR1 and CDR2: LGHNA and YSLEER. This CDR3 spans 13 amino acids. Trimming pared 3 bases from V and 6 bases from J, leaving 8 bases between. CDR3 protein: CASSHTGAGELFF. The CDR3 coding sequence is TGCGCCAGCAGCCACACGGGTGCCGGGGAGCTGTTTTTT.

This clonotype occurred many times. The chain has TRBV2 and TRBJ2-7; D is uncertain. Germline CDR1 reads SNHLY; CDR2 reads FYNNEI. The CDR3 consists of 10 residues. V lost 6 bases to trimming and J lost 4 bases, with 4 bases between them. In nucleotides, the CDR3 is TGTGCCAGCAGGTTATACGAGCAGTACTTC. Translating gives CASRLYEQYF.

The chain employs TRBV5-4 and TRBJ2-3, with D perhaps matching TRBD2 (6 bases). Germline V gene data show CDR1 as SGHNT and CDR2 as YYREEE (reference sequence). This CDR3 has 15 amino acids. The V and J ends lost 3 bases and 5 bases respectively, with 16 bases between them. The CDR3 is CASSSGLLGGDTQYF. Here the CDR3 DNA reads TGTGCCAGCAGCTCGGGACTCCTCGGCGGAGATACGCAGTATTTT.

This clonotype has ten or more counts. This rearrangement joins TRBV27 to TRBJ2-7; 7 bases line up with TRBD2. Trimming took 3 bases from V and 4 from J; bases not matched to a gene: 6. Germline-derived CDR1 and CDR2 are MNHEY and SMNVEV (reference sequence). CDR3 size: 14 residues. Written as DNA, the CDR3 is TGTGCCAGCAGTTTGGGGGGGATAGGATACGAGCAGTACTTC. It yields the protein CASSLGGIGYEQYF.

This clonotype was picked up many times. The rearrangement links TRBV12-3 or TRBV12-4 to TRBJ1-5, with TRBD1 matching 7 bases. The CDR3 runs to 16 residues. V was pared by 6 bases and J by 0 bases, with 8 bases of the junction left unmatched. The CDR3 reads CASSPEGQYSNQPQHF. The CDR3 nucleotides read TGTGCCAGCAGCCCAGAGGGACAGTATAGCAATCAGCCCCAGCATTTT.

This clonotype was recorded at least ten times. V usage is TRBV27 and J usage is TRBJ2-7, with 10 bases lining up with TRBD2. V lost 5 bases and J lost 4; bases outside the gene matches: 5. This CDR3 is built from 14 residues. Germline V gives CDR1 MNHEY, CDR2 SMNVEV (reference sequence). The DNA for the CDR3 is TGTGCCAGCAGTATAACTAGCGGGGCTTACGAGCAGTACTTC. Encoded protein: CASSITSGAYEQYF.

This clonotype has at least ten counts. In DNA form, the CDR3 reads TGTGCCAGCAGCCCCTGGGGGGAGGGCACTGGGGCCAACGTCCTGACTTTC. Translation gives CASSPWGEGTGANVLTF. The rearrangement joins TRBV9 to TRBJ2-6; 7 bases align to TRBD2. The CDR3 is 17 amino acids. V lost 4 bases to trimming and J lost 2 bases; unmatched junction nucleotides: 9. Germline values: CDR1 SGDLS, CDR2 YYNGEE.

The genes are TRBV7-2 and TRBJ2-1; TRBD1 matches at 8 bases. The CDR3 has 17 residues. The ends lost 2 bases at V and 4 bases at J; junction bases unmatched: 10. In germline, CDR1 is SGHTA, CDR2 FQGNSA. Here the CDR3 DNA reads TGTGCCAGCAGCTTAAGCTCGGCAGGGGGCGCGTACAATGAGCAGTTCTTC. Amino acid sequence: CASSLSSAGGAYNEQFF.

This clonotype was counted many times. This chain uses TRBV20-1 with TRBJ2-1; possibly TRBD2 for D (5 bases). The germline gives CDR1 DFQATT, CDR2 SNEGSKA (reference sequence). Trimming stripped 7 bases from V and 4 bases from J, with 17 bases between. This CDR3 is built from 14 residues. The CDR3, as DNA: TGCAGTGTTGCGGGCCCCGGGCGATACAATGAGCAGTTCTTC. This gives the protein CSVAGPGRYNEQFF.

CDR3 sequence: CSARSPASGDQETQYF. CDR3 DNA: TGCAGTGCTAGATCCCCGGCTAGCGGAGACCAAGAGACCCAGTACTTC. V usage is TRBV20-1 and J usage is TRBJ2-5; TRBD2 agrees at 7 bases. The CDR3 loop spans 16 amino acids. Germline V gene lookup returns CDR1 DFQATT and CDR2 SNEGSKA (reference sequence). With 2 bases clipped from V and 0 bases from J, the junction kept 9 bases outside the gene matches.

The DNA for the CDR3 is TGTGCCAGCAGCTCGCGACTAGCGGGACCCCCCCACGAGCAGTACTTC. Residues: CASSSRLAGPPHEQYF. This chain joins TRBV7-2 and TRBJ2-7; TRBD2 agrees at 11 bases. CDR1 and CDR2 from the germline V gene are SGHTA and FQGNSA. J lost 5 bases, V lost 4 bases, and 10 bases had no gene match. CDR3 length equals 16 residues.

This clonotype was observed a handful of times. The chain has TRBV18 and TRBJ2-2; TRBD2 matches at 7 bases. In germline, CDR1 is KGHSH, CDR2 LQKENI. V shed 0 bases, J shed 2 bases, and the junction held 6 bases outside the gene matches. The CDR3 has 17 residues. The CDR3 sequence is CASSPPESSGNTGELFF. The CDR3 bases are TGTGCCAGCTCACCACCTGAATCTAGCGGCAACACCGGGGAGCTGTTTTTT. Full variable domain (outside the CDR3, taken from reference TRBV18 and TRBJ2-2): NAGVMQNPRHLVRRRGQEARLRCSPMKGHSHVYWYRQLPEEGLKFMVYLQKENIIDESGMPKERFSAEFPKEGPSILRIQQVVRGDSAAYFCASSPPESSGNTGELFFGEGSRLTVL.

This clonotype was recorded at least ten times. One junction end disagrees with the germline gene, perhaps due to a read error. The gene calls are TRBV11-2 and TRBJ2-1, with a tentative D call TRBD1 (6 bases). This CDR3 spans 15 amino acids. The V gene's germline CDR1 is SGHAT and CDR2 FQNNGV. This chain's CDR3 is CASSFSRGTNNEQFF. The CDR3 DNA is TGTGCCAGTAGCTTTTCCAGGGGCACAAACAATGAGCAGTTCTTC.

This chain uses TRBV12-3 or TRBV12-4 with TRBJ2-2; the D gene is possibly TRBD2 (5 bases). This CDR3 has 14 residues. Trimming took 7 bases from V and 5 from J, leaving 14 bases between them. CDR3 nucleotides: TGTGCCAGCAAAGGACTCCCCTTGACCGGGGAGCTGTTTTTT. It is translated as CASKGLPLTGELFF.

This clonotype was picked up many times. The chain has TRBV7-2 and TRBJ2-7; D ambiguous. Trimming shortened V by 1 base and J by 5 bases, and 12 bases separated the two germline ends. CDR1 and CDR2 from the germline V gene are SGHTA and FQGNSA. The CDR3 contains 14 residues. The CDR3 is CASSLDFRPNEQYF. The CDR3 nucleotides read TGTGCCAGCAGCTTAGACTTCAGACCCAACGAGCAGTACTTC.